These 20 T cell receptor beta chains came from one sample sequenced in a study of identical twins. TCRdb passed the 5' RACE reads through MiXCR, listing each CDR3 protein once. This table holds about 660,000 distinct CDR3 sequences, 8.6% found once. This sample was also put to use in a study of yellow fever vaccine responses in identical twins.

Sequencing input: PBMCs. The receptors were sampled from a woman aged 18-30 years in good health.

This clonotype was counted only a few times. The chain is built from TRBV12-3 or TRBV12-4 and TRBJ2-7; a possible D gene is TRBD1 (8 bases). Trimming took off 5 bases at V and 3 bases at J, with 26 bases between the two ends. CDR3 size: 18 residues. DNA of the CDR3: TGTGCCAGCAGTCCGTGGACAGGGAGCGGGAAAGGACTCTACGAGCAGTACTTC. Amino acids: CASSPWTGSGKGLYEQYF.

The J gene is TRBJ2-3, the V gene TRBV7-2, with a tentative D call TRBD2 (5 bases). CDR1 is SGHTA and CDR2 is FQGNSA in the germline V gene. V was shortened by 5 bases and J by 2 bases, with 11 bases between the two germline ends. The CDR3 consists of 14 residues. The CDR3 loop reads CASSSGFSTDTQYF. CDR3 bases: TGTGCCAGCAGCAGCGGTTTTTCCACAGATACGCAGTATTTT.

In its sample, this clonotype was seen many times. The chain uses TRBV12-3 or TRBV12-4 and TRBJ2-3; D is tentatively TRBD1 or TRBD2 (6 bases each). The CDR3 length is 16 residues. The germline V and J ends were trimmed by 7 bases and 2 bases, with 19 bases remaining between them. The CDR3 protein is CASTLGLPGATDTQYF. CDR3 DNA sequence: TGTGCCAGCACCCTCGGTCTTCCGGGGGCCACAGATACGCAGTATTTT.

This clonotype has just a few counts. V and J are TRBV7-8 and TRBJ2-7; 7 bases align to TRBD2. Germline lookup yields CDR1 SGHVS and CDR2 FQNEAQ. J was trimmed by 7 bases and V by 5 bases; bases with no gene match: 17. The CDR3 contains 16 residues. The CDR3 DNA follows: TGTGCCAGCAGCCCGTTTGGTCTAGCGGAGCCGTTAGAGCAGTACTTC. It is translated as CASSPFGLAEPLEQYF. The entire variable domain, with the rest obtained from reference TRBV7-8 and TRBJ2-7, is as follows: GAGVSQSPRYKVAKRGQDVALRCDPISGHVSLFWYQQALGQGPEFLTYFQNEAQLDKSGLPSDRFFAERPEGSVSTLKIQRTQQEDSAVYLCASSPFGLAEPLEQYFGPGTRLTVT.

This clonotype has at least ten counts. The rearrangement uses TRBV5-1 and TRBJ2-1, with TRBD2 matching over 8 bases. Germline trimming cut 4 bases from V and 7 bases from J; bases unmatched to any gene: 10. Germline CDR1 and CDR2: SGHRS and YFSETQ. The CDR3 has 15 amino acids. The CDR3 DNA is TGCGCCAGCAGCAGGGACGCGGGGGGTGCTAATGAGCAGTTCTTC. This encodes CASSRDAGGANEQFF.

In regard to this clonotype: A junction boundary mismatches the germline segment, possibly from a read error. This chain joins TRBV10-3 and TRBJ2-7, with 10 bases matching TRBD2. This CDR3 has 15 residues. Germline CDR1 and CDR2: ENHRY and SYGVKD. As DNA, the CDR3 is TGTGCCATCAGTGAGTCGTTATATAGCGGGAGGCCTGAGGACTTC. Its protein product is CAISESLYSGRPEDF.

This chain joins TRBV10-1 and TRBJ2-7; 8 bases are shared with TRBD2. V trimming: 6 bases; J trimming: 2 bases; junction bases outside the gene matches: 6. This CDR3 has 14 amino acids. Per the germline V gene, CDR1 is WNHNN and CDR2 is SYGVQD (reference sequence). In DNA form, the CDR3 reads TGCGCCAGCAGCGCCGGGACTAGACCCTACGAGCAGTACTTC. Translating gives CASSAGTRPYEQYF.

The sample holds a few counts of this clonotype. The V call is TRBV5-1, the J call TRBJ2-2; TRBD1 might be the D (7 bases). CDR1 and CDR2 from the germline V gene are SGHRS and YFSETQ. Deletions cut 4 bases from V and 4 bases from J, with 23 bases between. The CDR3 consists of 18 residues. CDR3 DNA: TGCGCCAGCAGCCTAGGGATCAGGGGGGTCGCCTCCACCGGGGAGCTGTTTTTT. It codes for CASSLGIRGVASTGELFF. Supplemented by reference TRBV5-1 and TRBJ2-2, the full variable domain reads KAGVTQTPRYLIKTRGQQVTLSCSPISGHRSVSWYQQTPGQGLQFLFEYFSETQRNKGNFPGRFSGRQFSNSRSEMNVSTLELGDSALYLCASSLGIRGVASTGELFFGEGSRLTVL.

The V gene is TRBV20-1, the J gene TRBJ2-4; D is ambiguous. CDR1 is DFQATT and CDR2 is SNEGSKA in the germline V gene (reference sequence). The CDR3 loop spans 15 amino acids. V was cut by 6 bases and J by 5 bases, with 20 bases left in between. CDR3: CSAKKVGSVQNIQYF. DNA for the CDR3: TGCAGTGCCAAGAAGGTGGGGTCGGTCCAAAACATTCAGTACTTC.

A few counts support this clonotype. CDR3 nucleotides: TGCAGTGCTAGAGGGGATGGGCGGAGGGCCAACGTCCTGACTTTC. Residues: CSARGDGRRANVLTF. The chain joins TRBV20-1 to TRBJ2-6; D uncertain. Germline lookup yields CDR1 DFQATT and CDR2 SNEGSKA (reference sequence). This CDR3 has 15 residues. V lost 1 base and J lost 5, with 12 bases in between.

The chain recombines TRBV12-3 or TRBV12-4 with TRBJ2-7, with 13 bases that match TRBD2. The CDR3 has 16 amino acids. V lost 5 bases, J lost 1 base, and 5 bases stayed unmatched. CDR3 DNA sequence: TGTGCCAGCAGTCGGACTAGCGGGAGCGGTTCCTACGAGCAGTACTTC. Encoded protein: CASSRTSGSGSYEQYF.

The chain uses TRBV12-3 or TRBV12-4 and TRBJ2-2; a weak D match, TRBD2 (5 bases). CDR3 length: 18 amino acids. V was trimmed by 4 bases and J by 0 bases, leaving 18 bases between them. Here the CDR3 DNA reads TGTGCCAGCAGTTCCTCCTCCGGAGGTCTTACGAACACCGGGGAGCTGTTTTTT. This codes for CASSSSSGGLTNTGELFF.

This clonotype was seen more than once but under ten times. J is TRBJ1-6 and V is TRBV5-6; the D is unclear. V was shortened by 0 bases and J by 3 bases, with 13 bases between the two germline ends. Germline CDR1 SGHDT, CDR2 YYEEEE. The CDR3 contains 17 residues. The CDR3, as DNA: TGTGCCAGCAGCTTGGCGGCAACCCGGGGCTATAATTCACCCCTCCACTTT. Translated, it gives CASSLAATRGYNSPLHF. The full variable domain, its missing parts supplied by reference TRBV5-6 and TRBJ1-6, is DAGVTQSPTHLIKTRGQQVTLRCSPKSGHDTVSWYQQALGQGPQFIFQYYEEEERQRGNFPDRFSGHQFPNYSSELNVNALLLGDSALYLCASSLAATRGYNSPLHFGNGTRLTVT.

This clonotype has only a few counts. V and J are TRBV6-2 or TRBV6-3 and TRBJ2-2; the D gene is possibly TRBD2 (5 bases). This CDR3 has 14 amino acids. The V end lost 6 bases, the J end lost 6 bases, and 14 bases lay between the germline ends. Germline V gene lookup returns CDR1 MNHEY and CDR2 SVGEGT. The CDR3 DNA reads as TGTGCCAGCAGACCCACGGGGTTGGCCGGGGAGCTGTTTTTT. This encodes CASRPTGLAGELFF.

This chain connects TRBV9 to TRBJ2-5, with TRBD2 as a possible D gene (5 bases). This CDR3 contains 13 residues. V shed 3 bases and J shed 4 bases, with 10 bases lying between them. CDR1 is SGDLS and CDR2 is YYNGEE in the germline V gene. The CDR3 DNA sequence: TGTGCCAGCAGCGCCCGAGGGCCAGAGACCCAGTACTTC. Its protein product is CASSARGPETQYF.

This clonotype has ten or more counts. The DNA for the CDR3 is TGTGCCAGCAGTAATGCCCCAGCCAAAAACATTCAGTACTTC. Its protein product is CASSNAPAKNIQYF. The chain links TRBV28 to TRBJ2-4, with D unresolved. Germline assignment: CDR1 MDHEN and CDR2 SYDVKM. V lost 5 bases and J lost 0, with 8 bases in between. The CDR3 runs 14 residues.

The chain uses TRBV6-1 and TRBJ1-3; D gene unclear. Trimming took off 7 bases at V and 2 bases at J, with 15 bases between the two ends. The germline V gene encodes CDR1 MNHNS and CDR2 SASEGT. The CDR3 consists of 15 residues. CDR3 sequence: CASTRGGVPGNTIYF. The DNA for the CDR3 is TGTGCCAGCACCCGAGGCGGGGTACCTGGAAACACCATATATTTT.

Only a few counts were recorded for this clonotype. Here the CDR3 DNA reads TGCAGCGTTGCCCTAGATCCCACCTACGAGCAGTACTTC. Translating gives CSVALDPTYEQYF. The V call is TRBV29-1, the J call TRBJ2-7; no definite D call. V lost 4 bases and J 2 bases, leaving 12 bases between the germline ends. Per germline, CDR1 SQVTM and CDR2 ANQGSEA. This CDR3 is built from 13 residues.

This clonotype was recorded many times. The chain couples TRBV20-1 to TRBJ2-7, with a weak D call TRBD1 (6 bases). The V end was cut by 2 bases, the J end by 3 bases, with 17 bases between. The CDR3 is 15 amino acids. Germline V CDR1 and CDR2: DFQATT, SNEGSKA (reference sequence). The chain's CDR3 is CSARSGVGQFYEQYF. The CDR3 nucleotides are TGCAGTGCTAGATCAGGGGTGGGTCAATTCTACGAGCAGTACTTC.

There are a few counts of this clonotype. V gene TRBV6-2 or TRBV6-3 combines with J gene TRBJ2-5; D possibly corresponds to TRBD2 (5 bases). The V gene's germline CDR1 is MNHEY and CDR2 SVGEGT. The CDR3 has 14 residues. V shed 7 bases and J shed 5 bases, with 17 bases lying between them. The CDR3 coding sequence is TGTGCCAGCAAAACAGACTTCTCGGGGGAGACCCAGTACTTC. Amino acids: CASKTDFSGETQYF.